Below, 14 T cell receptor beta chains from the same sample are listed, as sequenced in a study of blood T cells in healthy people across ages (dated by TCRdb to the mid-2010s). The library was generated by 5' RACE. The sample was run on an Illumina HiSeq 2500. A second PCR of 7 to 11 cycles was performed with a sample-barcoded 5' primer and a J-beta primer mix. TCRdb ran its own pipeline on the public reads, namely fastp trimming at Q25 and MiXCR clone calling, and kept in-frame beta chains. All rows with the same CDR3 protein become a single entry with the most common DNA and genes. The sample has roughly 1,700,000 distinct CDR3 sequences on record, approximately 30% of them singletons. Of the sample, 6.5% to 8.5% is held by the ten largest clones. Sequencing used blood. The source is a woman in her thirties in good health.

In its sample, this clonotype was seen a few times. This chain joins TRBV10-2 and TRBJ1-2; TRBD1 matches at 7 bases. Per germline, CDR1 WSHSY and CDR2 SAAADI. The CDR3 covers 16 residues. The V gene end was trimmed by 4 bases and the J gene end by 0 bases; junction bases not matched to a gene: 8. For the CDR3, the DNA is TGCGCCAGCAGTGCGATCCCGGGACAGACTAACTATGGCTACACCTTC. Encoded protein: CASSAIPGQTNYGYTF.

This chain connects TRBV28 to TRBJ2-2; 9 bases agree with TRBD1. Germline V gives CDR1 MDHEN, CDR2 SYDVKM. The V segment lost 6 bases and the J segment 2 bases; nucleotides outside the gene matches: 7. This CDR3 has 16 amino acids. CDR3 residues: CASRGRTGVNTGELFF. In DNA, the CDR3 is TGTGCCAGCAGGGGGAGGACAGGGGTAAACACCGGGGAGCTGTTTTTT.

Notes on this clonotype: An end of the junction does not agree with germline; a read error may underlie this. The V call is TRBV7-9, the J call TRBJ2-7, with 12 bases aligning to TRBD1. This CDR3 is 15 amino acids long. Germline V gene lookup returns CDR1 SEHNR and CDR2 FQNEAQ (reference sequence). This CDR3 reads CSSSLGGQGASEQYF. CDR3 nucleotides: TGTTCCAGCAGCTTAGGGGGACAGGGGGCCTCCGAGCAGTACTTC.

This clonotype was counted between two and nine times. This chain links TRBV20-1 with TRBJ2-7, with 12 bases that match TRBD1. CDR1 is DFQATT, CDR2 SNEGSKA, per germline (reference sequence). Losses at the gene ends were 6 bases for V and 5 bases for J; bases not matched to a gene: 8. This CDR3 has 14 residues. For the CDR3, the DNA is TGCAGTGCCCGGGACAGGGGGCGGGTAAACGAGCAGTACTTC. It is translated as CSARDRGRVNEQYF.

This clonotype was detected only a few times. The chain links TRBV12-3 or TRBV12-4 to TRBJ2-4; either TRBD1 or TRBD2 may supply D (5 bases each). The CDR3 is 16 residues long. V shed 6 bases and J shed 1 base, with 16 bases lying between them. The CDR3, as DNA: TGTGCCAGCAGCCTTACGGGGCAGTCGGCCAAAAACATTCAGTACTTC. This sequence encodes CASSLTGQSAKNIQYF.

V is TRBV7-9 and J is TRBJ2-2; D unresolved. Germline CDR1 SEHNR, CDR2 FQNEAQ (reference sequence). Trimming removed 1 base at V and 2 bases at J, with 11 bases between. This CDR3 has 16 amino acids. The CDR3 is CASSLGRGINTGELFF. In DNA form, the CDR3 reads TGTGCCAGCAGCTTAGGTCGTGGAATCAACACCGGGGAGCTGTTTTTT.

On this clonotype: Mismatch with germline at one junction end may stem from a read error. The chain employs TRBV5-1 and TRBJ2-4, with 7 bases fitting TRBD1. The CDR3 has 16 residues. Germline CDR1 is SGHRS and CDR2 is YFSETQ. The CDR3 DNA sequence: TGCGCCAGCAACTTGGGTGGACAGGTAGTCAAAAACATTCAGTACTTC. Its protein product is CASNLGGQVVKNIQYF.

The gene calls are TRBV19 and TRBJ2-7; possibly TRBD2 for D (5 bases). Deletions cut 3 bases from V and 7 bases from J, with 13 bases between. The CDR3 contains 13 residues. Germline-derived CDR1 and CDR2 are LNHDA and SQIVND (reference sequence). CDR3 in amino acids: CASSIFTGREQYF. The CDR3 DNA follows: TGTGCCAGTAGTATCTTCACGGGAAGGGAGCAGTACTTC.

This sequence joins TRBV6-1 and TRBJ2-7; either TRBD1 or TRBD2 may fit D (5 bases each). The end of the DNA fits TRBJ2-5 better, so the J call may be wrong. The CDR3 spans 14 residues. The germline gives CDR1 MNHNS, CDR2 SASEGT. For the CDR3, the DNA is TGTGCCAGCAGTGAAGGCCCGGGACGCCGGACCCAGTACTTC. This gives the protein CASSEGPGRRTQYF.

In its sample, this clonotype was seen many times. The V and J genes are TRBV5-1 and TRBJ2-7; 7 bases map to TRBD2. V was pared by 0 bases and J by 4 bases, with 7 bases of the junction left unmatched. Germline assignment: CDR1 SGHRS and CDR2 YFSETQ. The CDR3 extends over 15 amino acids. The CDR3 is CASSLDGGGTYEQYF. In DNA form, the CDR3 reads TGCGCCAGCAGCTTGGATGGCGGGGGAACATACGAGCAGTACTTC.

This rearrangement joins TRBV7-2 to TRBJ1-2; TRBD1 might be the D (6 bases). There are 14 residues in the CDR3. The V end was cut by 1 base, the J end by 7 bases, with 13 bases between. In germline, CDR1 is SGHTA, CDR2 FQGNSA. The CDR3 region has the DNA TGTGCCAGCAGCTTAGGAGGACAGCGAGCTGGCTACACCTTC. Translating it yields CASSLGGQRAGYTF.

The chain is built from TRBV5-1 and TRBJ2-3; TRBD2 agrees at 11 bases. This CDR3 has 16 amino acids. Unmatched junction bases numbered 5, after V lost 0 bases and J lost 5 bases. In germline, CDR1 is SGHRS, CDR2 YFSETQ. CDR3 residues: CASSLVTGTSGDTQYF. As DNA, the CDR3 is TGCGCCAGCAGCTTGGTCACCGGGACTAGCGGAGATACGCAGTATTTT. The variable domain in full, with the rest retrieved from reference TRBV5-1 and TRBJ2-3, is KAGVTQTPRYLIKTRGQQVTLSCSPISGHRSVSWYQQTPGQGLQFLFEYFSETQRNKGNFPGRFSGRQFSNSRSEMNVSTLELGDSALYLCASSLVTGTSGDTQYFGPGTRLTVL.

The J gene is TRBJ1-1, the V gene TRBV2; possible D gene TRBD1, 5 bases. V was shortened by 2 bases and J by 5 bases, with 18 bases between the two germline ends. The CDR3 covers 16 residues. Germline lookup yields CDR1 SNHLY and CDR2 FYNNEI. DNA for the CDR3: TGTGCCAGCAGTGAAAACTTAGGACAAGGGTTGACTGAAGCTTTCTTT. Protein sequence: CASSENLGQGLTEAFF.

Notes on this clonotype: Germline and junction disagree at one end, which may indicate a read error. This chain connects TRBV2 to TRBJ2-3; TRBD2 aligns across 10 bases. This CDR3 has 15 residues. Germline V CDR1 and CDR2: SNHLY, FYNNEI. The CDR3 DNA sequence: TGTGTCAGCAGAGCACTACTAGCGGGGACAGATACGCAGTATTTT. It yields the protein CVSRALLAGTDTQYF.